These 27 T cell receptor beta chains were all obtained from the same sample, sequenced in a study of OX40 agonist ivuxolimab in advanced cancers. Receptor libraries were prepared by the immunoSEQ multiplex PCR assay. TCRdb retrieved this table from immuneACCESS and kept in-frame rearrangements only. Not all clones are present; in checked studies, unresolved V genes account for under half, and no reason is known for the remainder. This sample gives over 30,000 clones in total; 84% of them show up just once. 1.5% to 2% of the sample is held by the ten biggest clonotypes. Sample: CD4+ or CD8+ T cells sorted from blood, taken in a trial of the OX40 agonist ivuxolimab. The source is an adult with an advanced solid tumor such as melanoma, head and neck, liver or kidney cancer.

This clone was observed a few times. For the CDR3, the DNA is TGTGCCAGCACCCCTCGGGAGACCCAGTACTTC. This sequence encodes CASTPRETQYF. The gene calls are TRBV6-4 and TRBJ2-5; D uncertain. V lost 7 bases and J 5 bases, leaving 8 bases between the germline ends. CDR3 length: 11 amino acids. Germline V gene data show CDR1 as MRHNA and CDR2 as SNTAGT.

V and J are TRBV18 and TRBJ2-3, with D uncertain. This CDR3 has 15 residues. Germline V gene lookup returns CDR1 KGHSH and CDR2 LQKENI. Trimming pared 4 bases from V and 0 bases from J, leaving 11 bases between. The CDR3 DNA reads TGTGCCAGCTCACTTATGACGGACAGCACAGATACGCAGTATTTT. The encoded protein is CASSLMTDSTDTQYF.

The chain couples TRBV6-1 to TRBJ1-1; 9 bases are shared with TRBD1. The germline CDR1 and CDR2 sequences are MNHNS and SASEGT. This CDR3 is 15 amino acids long. The V gene end was trimmed by 6 bases and the J gene end by 1 base; junction bases not matched to a gene: 6. The CDR3 loop is CASRVGTGRNTEAFF. DNA for the CDR3: TGTGCCAGCAGAGTCGGGACAGGGAGGAACACTGAAGCTTTCTTT.

The genes are TRBV15 and TRBJ2-5, with 12 positions matching TRBD2. The ends lost 3 bases at V and 3 bases at J; junction bases unmatched: 5. The CDR3 has 16 residues. Per the germline V gene, CDR1 is LNHNV and CDR2 is YYDKDF (reference sequence). CDR3: CATSSGLAGHKETQYF. CDR3 coding DNA: TGTGCCACCAGCAGTGGACTAGCGGGGCATAAAGAGACCCAGTACTTC.

This rearrangement joins TRBV28 to TRBJ2-1; D not resolved. This CDR3 has 15 amino acids. The V gene lost 5 bases and the J gene lost 3 bases, with 14 bases spanning the gap. Germline V lookup: CDR1 MDHEN, CDR2 SYDVKM. CDR3 sequence reads: CASSPNLSHYNEQFF. The CDR3 region has the DNA TGTGCCAGCAGTCCGAATTTATCCCACTACAATGAGCAGTTCTTC.

This clone qualifies as medium-sized (0.01 to 0.1%). This chain links TRBV29-1 with TRBJ1-4; TRBD1 aligns across 7 bases. The CDR3 contains 13 residues. V lost 7 bases and J lost 0; bases outside the gene matches: 2. The germline V gene encodes CDR1 SQVTM and CDR2 ANQGSEA. The CDR3 loop is CSAGQATNEKLFF. CDR3 DNA: TGCAGCGCCGGACAGGCAACTAATGAAAAACTGTTTTTT.

The rearrangement uses TRBV19 and TRBJ2-1; D not resolved. V dropped 2 bases and J dropped 0 bases, with 2 bases sitting between them. In germline, CDR1 is LNHDA, CDR2 SQIVND (reference sequence). The CDR3 extends over 13 amino acids. The CDR3 coding sequence is TGTGCCAGTAGTATAAACTCCTACAATGAGCAGTTCTTC. Its translation is CASSINSYNEQFF.

The V and J genes are TRBV29-1 and TRBJ1-2; D unresolved. Looked up from germline, CDR1 is SQVTM and CDR2 is ANQGSEA. Trimming took 6 bases from V and 4 from J, leaving 15 bases between them. The CDR3 sequence is 13 residues long. The CDR3 sequence: CSVRTASGYGYTF. The CDR3 DNA is TGCAGCGTCCGGACCGCCTCTGGCTATGGCTACACCTTC.

V is TRBV2 and J is TRBJ1-1; D gene ambiguous. Germline V gene data show CDR1 as SNHLY and CDR2 as FYNNEI. The CDR3 length is 13 residues. V was pared by 7 bases and J by 0 bases, with 9 bases between. The CDR3 DNA sequence: TGTGCCAGCAAGCAAGTTATGAACACTGAAGCTTTCTTT. Translated: CASKQVMNTEAFF. The variable domain in full, completed from reference TRBV2 and TRBJ1-1, reads EPEVTQTPSHQVTQMGQEVILRCVPISNHLYFYWYRQILGQKVEFLVSFYNNEISEKSEIFDDQFSVERPDGSNFTLKIRSTKLEDSAMYFCASKQVMNTEAFFGQGTRLTVV.

In this sample, this clone turned up a few times. V and J are TRBV27 and TRBJ2-3; 9 positions match TRBD2. Germline CDR1 is MNHEY and CDR2 is SMNVEV (reference sequence). The CDR3 totals 15 residues. V shed 3 bases, J shed 4 bases, and the junction held 5 bases outside the gene matches. CDR3 DNA: TGTGCCAGCAGTTTTAGCGGGAGAGGCTCAGATACGCAGTATTTT. Its protein is CASSFSGRGSDTQYF.

The chain joins TRBV7-9 to TRBJ2-7; D is perhaps TRBD1 (5 bases). V shed 4 bases and J shed 6 bases, with 19 bases lying between them. Germline-derived CDR1 and CDR2 are SEHNR and FQNEAQ (reference sequence). The CDR3 extends over 15 amino acids. The CDR3 reads CASSSSSGQDSEQYF. CDR3 nucleotide sequence: TGTGCCAGCAGCTCAAGCTCAGGGCAGGATAGCGAGCAGTACTTC.

The genes are TRBV7-6 and TRBJ2-1; 10 bases are a match to TRBD2. Germline CDR1 is SGHVS and CDR2 is FNYEAQ. The trim removed 1 base at V and 1 base at J, leaving 4 bases unmatched. This CDR3 is built from 17 residues. The CDR3 DNA reads TGTGCCAGCAGCTTAGTTCTAGCGGGAGTATCCTACAATGAGCAGTTCTTC. Translated, it gives CASSLVLAGVSYNEQFF.

This chain connects TRBV5-1 to TRBJ2-2; 7 bases are shared with TRBD1. Losses at the gene ends were 2 bases for V and 7 bases for J; bases not matched to a gene: 8. Germline CDR1 reads SGHRS; CDR2 reads YFSETQ. The CDR3 contains 15 residues. The DNA of the CDR3 is TGCGCCAGCAGCTTACGACAGGGTAAAGGCGGGGAGCTGTTTTTT. Translated, it gives CASSLRQGKGGELFF.

This clone is medium-sized (0.01 to 0.1%) by share. The chain recombines TRBV4-1 with TRBJ1-6, with D unresolved. CDR3 size: 15 residues. Trimming shortened V by 0 bases and J by 7 bases, and 10 bases separated the two germline ends. CDR1 is MGHRA and CDR2 is YSYEKL in the germline V gene. The CDR3 spells CASSQDGAGNSPLHF. The CDR3 DNA is TGCGCCAGCAGCCAAGATGGCGCGGGAAATTCACCCCTCCACTTT.

This clone was observed a single time. The CDR3 sequence is CASSFTGEKLFF. CDR3 nucleotides: TGTGCCAGCAGCTTCACAGGTGAAAAACTGTTTTTT. The V and J genes are TRBV7-9 and TRBJ1-4; D is perhaps TRBD1 (5 bases). The CDR3 loop spans 12 amino acids. Germline values: CDR1 SEHNR, CDR2 FQNEAQ (reference sequence). V gave up 3 bases and J gave up 7 bases, with 6 bases separating them. The whole variable domain, filled in from reference TRBV7-9 and TRBJ1-4, reads DTGVSQNPRHKITKRGQNVTFRCDPISEHNRLYWYRQTLGQGPEFLTYFQNEAQLEKSRLLSDRFSAERPKGSFSTLEIQRTEQGDSAMYLCASSFTGEKLFFGSGTQLSVL.

The gene calls are TRBV5-1 and TRBJ2-4, with 8 nucleotides matching TRBD1. V lost 0 bases, J lost 10 bases, and 6 bases stayed unmatched. Germline V gives CDR1 SGHRS, CDR2 YFSETQ. The CDR3 has 14 amino acids. DNA for the CDR3: TGCGCCAGCAGCTTGGGGTCGACAGGGGAAATTCAGTACTTC. It specifies CASSLGSTGEIQYF.

The chain uses TRBV4-1 and TRBJ1-5; TRBD1 aligns across 9 bases. Germline loops: CDR1 MGHRA, CDR2 YSYEKL. After removal of 4 bases from V and 13 bases from J, the junction contained 11 bases not matched to a gene. This CDR3 is 14 amino acids long. DNA of the CDR3: TGCGCCAGCAGCCCGGAGACGACAGGGGGTACTCAGCATTTT. It encodes CASSPETTGGTQHF.

The CDR3 DNA reads as TGCGCCAGCAGCATTGACAGGGGGACCGGGGAGCTGTTTTTT. Amino acid sequence: CASSIDRGTGELFF. The chain uses TRBV5-1 and TRBJ2-2; TRBD1 aligns across 9 bases. Per the germline V gene, CDR1 is SGHRS and CDR2 is YFSETQ. V gave up 4 bases and J gave up 5 bases; unmatched junction bases: 3. This CDR3 has 14 amino acids.

The chain is built from TRBV4-1 and TRBJ2-5, with 7 positions matching TRBD1. The CDR3 covers 16 residues. V dropped 0 bases and J dropped 1; count of bases not matched to a gene: 5. Germline V gene sequence: CDR1 MGHRA, CDR2 YSYEKL. This CDR3 is CASSQDWAGGQETQYF. For the CDR3, the DNA is TGCGCCAGCAGCCAAGATTGGGCAGGGGGCCAAGAGACCCAGTACTTC.

The rearrangement uses TRBV18 and TRBJ2-3; 11 bases fit TRBD2. Per germline, CDR1 KGHSH and CDR2 LQKENI. Trimming at V came to 2 bases and at J to 4 bases, leaving 8 bases not matched to a gene. This CDR3 contains 17 residues. In DNA form, the CDR3 reads TGTGCCAGCTCACCATCTAGCGGGGGGACCAGGGCAGATACGCAGTATTTT. Translating it yields CASSPSSGGTRADTQYF.

V and J are TRBV5-4 and TRBJ1-1; D is possibly TRBD1 (6 bases). In germline, CDR1 is SGHNT, CDR2 YYREEE (reference sequence). V was cut by 4 bases and J by 0 bases, with 16 bases left in between. The CDR3 extends over 16 amino acids. The DNA of the CDR3 is TGTGCCAGCAGCGGAAGGACAGCGTTAATGAACACTGAAGCTTTCTTT. It codes for CASSGRTALMNTEAFF.

V usage is TRBV15 and J usage is TRBJ1-4, with a weak D call TRBD1 (5 bases). The CDR3 sequence is 14 residues long. Trimming removed 0 bases from V and 7 bases from J, with 9 bases in between. In germline, CDR1 is LNHNV, CDR2 YYDKDF (reference sequence). The CDR3 is CATSRDRAGEKLFF. The CDR3 coding sequence is TGTGCCACCAGCAGAGACAGGGCGGGTGAAAAACTGTTTTTT.

The rearrangement joins TRBV4-2 to TRBJ2-2, with D uncertain. CDR3 size: 14 residues. Germline V gives CDR1 LGHNA, CDR2 YNFKEQ. The V end lost 0 bases, the J end lost 6 bases, and 8 bases lay between the germline ends. CDR3: CASSQDGSPGELFF. The CDR3 DNA reads as TGTGCCAGCAGCCAAGATGGCAGTCCCGGGGAGCTGTTTTTT.

The chain recombines TRBV11-2 with TRBJ2-6, with 8 bases fitting TRBD2. In germline, CDR1 is SGHAT, CDR2 FQNNGV. The CDR3 has 17 residues. The J segment lost 0 bases and the V segment lost 5 bases, leaving 6 bases of the junction unmatched. CDR3: CASSHKRGRSGANVLTF. The CDR3 nucleotides read TGTGCCAGCAGCCACAAGCGGGGGCGCTCTGGGGCCAACGTCCTGACTTTC. The full variable domain, in which reference TRBV11-2 and TRBJ2-6 provide the parts outside the CDR3, is EAGVAQSPRYKIIEKRQSVAFWCNPISGHATLYWYQQILGQGPKLLIQFQNNGVVDDSQLPKDRFSAERLKGVDSTLKIQPAKLEDSAVYLCASSHKRGRSGANVLTFGAGSRLTVL.

The chain recombines TRBV5-6 with TRBJ1-1; D is ambiguous. Germline lookup yields CDR1 SGHDT and CDR2 YYEEEE. V dropped 0 bases and J dropped 3 bases, with 6 bases sitting between them. The CDR3 has 13 amino acids. CDR3 nucleotide sequence: TGTGCCAGCAGCTTGGGACGGTACACTGAAGCTTTCTTT. It specifies CASSLGRYTEAFF.

The chain combines TRBV7-9 with TRBJ2-1; the match to TRBD2 covers 10 bases. The CDR3 length is 15 residues. J gave up 9 bases and V 8 bases, and 13 bases lay outside the gene matches. Looked up from germline, CDR1 is SEHNR and CDR2 is FQNEAQ (reference sequence). Here the CDR3 DNA reads TGTGCCAGCCTCAGCTCAGCGGGAGGGCCGGGTGAGCAGTTCTTC. As protein: CASLSSAGGPGEQFF.

This chain links TRBV10-2 with TRBJ1-5; tentative D call: TRBD1 (5 bases). CDR1 is WSHSY and CDR2 is SAAADI in the germline V gene. Trimming removed 0 bases from V and 6 bases from J, with 9 bases in between. The CDR3 sequence is 14 residues long. The CDR3 DNA sequence: TGCGCCAGCAGTGAGTCGGCCGGGGGTCAGCCCCAGCATTTT. As protein: CASSESAGGQPQHF.